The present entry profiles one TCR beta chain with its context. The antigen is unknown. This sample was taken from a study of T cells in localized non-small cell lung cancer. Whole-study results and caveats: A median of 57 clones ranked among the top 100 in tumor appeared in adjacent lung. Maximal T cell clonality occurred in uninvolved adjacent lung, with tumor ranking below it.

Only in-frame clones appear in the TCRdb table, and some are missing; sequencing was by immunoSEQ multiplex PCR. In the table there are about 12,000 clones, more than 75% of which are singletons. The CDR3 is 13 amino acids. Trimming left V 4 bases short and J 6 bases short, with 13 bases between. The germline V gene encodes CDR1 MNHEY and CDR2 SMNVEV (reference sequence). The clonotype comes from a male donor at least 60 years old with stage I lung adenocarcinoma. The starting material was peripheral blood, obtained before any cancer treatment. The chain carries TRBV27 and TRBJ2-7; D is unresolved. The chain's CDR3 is CASSSTVAGEQYF. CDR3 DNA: TGTGCCAGCAGTTCGACGGTCGCAGGCGAGCAGTACTTC.